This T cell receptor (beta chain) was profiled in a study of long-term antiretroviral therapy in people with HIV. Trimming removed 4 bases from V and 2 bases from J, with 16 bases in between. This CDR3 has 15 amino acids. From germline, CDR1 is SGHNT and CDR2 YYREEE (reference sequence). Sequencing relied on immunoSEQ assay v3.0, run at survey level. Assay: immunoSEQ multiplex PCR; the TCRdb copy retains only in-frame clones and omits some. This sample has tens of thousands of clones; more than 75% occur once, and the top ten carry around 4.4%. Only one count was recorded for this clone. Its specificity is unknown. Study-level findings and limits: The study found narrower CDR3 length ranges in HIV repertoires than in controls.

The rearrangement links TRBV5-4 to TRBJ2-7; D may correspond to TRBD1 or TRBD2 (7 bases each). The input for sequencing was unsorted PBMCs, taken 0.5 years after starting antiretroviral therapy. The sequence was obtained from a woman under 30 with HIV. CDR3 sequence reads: CASSGLGGTAYEQYF. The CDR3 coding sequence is TGTGCCAGCAGCGGGCTGGGAGGGACAGCCTACGAGCAGTACTTC. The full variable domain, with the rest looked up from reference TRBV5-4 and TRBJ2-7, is ETGVTQSPTHLIKTRGQQVTLRCSSQSGHNTVSWYQQALGQGPQFIFQYYREEENGRGNFPPRFSGLQFPNYSSELNVNALELDDSALYLCASSGLGGTAYEQYFGPGTRLTVT.